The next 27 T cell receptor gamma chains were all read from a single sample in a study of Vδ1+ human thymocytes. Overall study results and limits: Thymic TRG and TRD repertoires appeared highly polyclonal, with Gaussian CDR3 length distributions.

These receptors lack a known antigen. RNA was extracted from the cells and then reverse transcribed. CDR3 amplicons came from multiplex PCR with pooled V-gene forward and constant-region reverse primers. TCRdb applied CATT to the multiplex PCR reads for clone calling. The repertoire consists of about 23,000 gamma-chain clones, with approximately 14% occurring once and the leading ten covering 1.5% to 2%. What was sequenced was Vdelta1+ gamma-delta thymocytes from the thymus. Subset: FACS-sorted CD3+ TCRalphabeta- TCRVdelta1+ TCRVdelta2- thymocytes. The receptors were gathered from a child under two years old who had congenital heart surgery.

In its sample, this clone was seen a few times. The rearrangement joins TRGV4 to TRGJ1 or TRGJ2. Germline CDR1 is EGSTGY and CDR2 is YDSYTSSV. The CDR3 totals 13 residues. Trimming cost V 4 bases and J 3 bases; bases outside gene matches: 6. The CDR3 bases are TGTGCCACCTGGGAGGTGATTTATTATAAGAAACTCTTT. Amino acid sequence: CATWEVIYYKKLF.

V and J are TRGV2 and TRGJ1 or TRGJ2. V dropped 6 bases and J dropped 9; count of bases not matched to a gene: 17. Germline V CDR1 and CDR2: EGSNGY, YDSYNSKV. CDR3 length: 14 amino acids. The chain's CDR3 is CATWNGSRILKKLF. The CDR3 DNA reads TGTGCCACCTGGAATGGGAGTAGGATCCTTAAGAAACTCTTT.

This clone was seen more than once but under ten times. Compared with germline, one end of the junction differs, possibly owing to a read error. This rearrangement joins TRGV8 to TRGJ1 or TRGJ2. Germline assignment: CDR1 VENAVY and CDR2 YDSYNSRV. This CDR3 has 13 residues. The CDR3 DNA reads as TGTGCCACCTGGGATAAATTTAAGGGTAAGAAACTATTT. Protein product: CATWDKFKGKKLF.

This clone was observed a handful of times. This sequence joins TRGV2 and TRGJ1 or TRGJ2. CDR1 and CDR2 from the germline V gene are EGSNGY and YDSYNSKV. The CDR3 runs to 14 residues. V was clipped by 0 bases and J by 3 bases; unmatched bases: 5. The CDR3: CATWDGPPYYKKLF. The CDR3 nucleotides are TGTGCCACCTGGGACGGGCCCCCTTATTATAAGAAACTCTTT.

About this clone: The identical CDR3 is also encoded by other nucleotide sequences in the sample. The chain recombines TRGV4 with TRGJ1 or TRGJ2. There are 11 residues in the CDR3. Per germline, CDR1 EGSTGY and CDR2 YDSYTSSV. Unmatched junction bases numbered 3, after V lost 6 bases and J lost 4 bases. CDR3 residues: CATWLYYKKLF. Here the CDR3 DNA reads TGTGCCACCTGGTTATATTATAAGAAACTCTTT.

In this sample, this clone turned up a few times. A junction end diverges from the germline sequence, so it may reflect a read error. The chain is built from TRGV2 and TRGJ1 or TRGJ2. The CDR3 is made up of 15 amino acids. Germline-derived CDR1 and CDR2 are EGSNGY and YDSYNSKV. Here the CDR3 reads CATWNGRPGGYKKLF. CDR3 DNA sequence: TGTGCCACCTGGAACGGGCGACCAGGGGGGTATAAGAAACTCTTT.

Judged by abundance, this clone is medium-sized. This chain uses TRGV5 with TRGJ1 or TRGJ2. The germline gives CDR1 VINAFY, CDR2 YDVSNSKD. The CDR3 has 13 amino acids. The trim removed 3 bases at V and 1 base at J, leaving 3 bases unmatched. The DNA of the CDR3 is TGTGCCACCTGGGACCCCAATTATTATAAGAAACTCTTT. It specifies CATWDPNYYKKLF.

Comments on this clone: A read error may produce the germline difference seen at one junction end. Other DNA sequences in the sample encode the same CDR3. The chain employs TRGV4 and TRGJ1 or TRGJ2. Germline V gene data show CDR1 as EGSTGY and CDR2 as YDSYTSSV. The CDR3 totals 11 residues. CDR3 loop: CATWNGGKKLF. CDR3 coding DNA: TGTGCCACCTGGAATGGGGGTAAGAAACTCTTT.

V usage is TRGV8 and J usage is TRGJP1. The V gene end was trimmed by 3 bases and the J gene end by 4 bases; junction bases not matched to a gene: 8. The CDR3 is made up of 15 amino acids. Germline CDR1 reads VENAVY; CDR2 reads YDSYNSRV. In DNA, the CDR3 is TGTGCCACCTGGGATGGAATGGGCACTGGTTGGTTCAAGATATTT. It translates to CATWDGMGTGWFKIF.

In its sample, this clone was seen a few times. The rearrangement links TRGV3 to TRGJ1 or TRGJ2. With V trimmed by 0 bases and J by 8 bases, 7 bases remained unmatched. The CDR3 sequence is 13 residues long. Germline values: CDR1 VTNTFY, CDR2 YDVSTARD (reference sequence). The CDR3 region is CATWDRKRDKKLF. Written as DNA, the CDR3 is TGTGCCACCTGGGACAGGAAAAGGGATAAGAAACTCTTT.

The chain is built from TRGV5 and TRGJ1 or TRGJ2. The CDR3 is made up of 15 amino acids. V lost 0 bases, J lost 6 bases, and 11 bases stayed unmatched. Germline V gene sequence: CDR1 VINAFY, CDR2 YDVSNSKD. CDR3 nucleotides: TGTGCCACCTGGGACAGGCCGGCGTTTGGTTATAAGAAACTCTTT. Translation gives CATWDRPAFGYKKLF.

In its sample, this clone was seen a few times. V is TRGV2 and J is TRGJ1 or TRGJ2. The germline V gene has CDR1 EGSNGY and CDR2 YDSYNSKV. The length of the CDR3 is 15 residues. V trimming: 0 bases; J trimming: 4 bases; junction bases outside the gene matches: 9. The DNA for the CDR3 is TGTGCCACCTGGGACGGGCCCTTAGGGTATTATAAGAAACTCTTT. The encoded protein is CATWDGPLGYYKKLF.

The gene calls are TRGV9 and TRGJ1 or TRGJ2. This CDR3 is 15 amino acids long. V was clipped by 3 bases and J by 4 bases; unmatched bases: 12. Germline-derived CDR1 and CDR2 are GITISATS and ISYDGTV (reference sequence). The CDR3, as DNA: TGTGCCTTGTGGGAGTATGCGGAATTCTATTATAAGAAACTCTTT. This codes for CALWEYAEFYYKKLF.

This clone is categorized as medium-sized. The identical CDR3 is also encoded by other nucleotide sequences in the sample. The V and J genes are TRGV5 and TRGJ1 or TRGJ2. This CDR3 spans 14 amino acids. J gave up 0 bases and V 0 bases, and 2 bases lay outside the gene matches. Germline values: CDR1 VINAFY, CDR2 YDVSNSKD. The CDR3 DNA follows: TGTGCCACCTGGGACAGGCCGAATTATTATAAGAAACTCTTT. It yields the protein CATWDRPNYYKKLF.

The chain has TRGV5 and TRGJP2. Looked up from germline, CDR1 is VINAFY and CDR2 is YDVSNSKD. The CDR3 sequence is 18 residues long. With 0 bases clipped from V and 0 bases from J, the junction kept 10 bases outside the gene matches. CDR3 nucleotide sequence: TGTGCCACCTGGGACAGGCCGCACCCCTATAGTAGTGATTGGATCAAGACGTTT. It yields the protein CATWDRPHPYSSDWIKTF.

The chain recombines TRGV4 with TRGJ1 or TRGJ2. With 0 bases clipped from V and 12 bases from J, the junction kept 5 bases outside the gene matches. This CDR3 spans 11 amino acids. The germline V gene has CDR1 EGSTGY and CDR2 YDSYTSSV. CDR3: CATWDGHGKLF. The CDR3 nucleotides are TGTGCCACCTGGGATGGGCACGGGAAACTCTTT.

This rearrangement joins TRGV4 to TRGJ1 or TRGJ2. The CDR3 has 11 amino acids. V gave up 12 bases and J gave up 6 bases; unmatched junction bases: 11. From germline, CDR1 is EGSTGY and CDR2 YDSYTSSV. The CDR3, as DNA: TGTGCCGCCACGGGGGTTTATAAGAAACTCTTT. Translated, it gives CAATGVYKKLF.

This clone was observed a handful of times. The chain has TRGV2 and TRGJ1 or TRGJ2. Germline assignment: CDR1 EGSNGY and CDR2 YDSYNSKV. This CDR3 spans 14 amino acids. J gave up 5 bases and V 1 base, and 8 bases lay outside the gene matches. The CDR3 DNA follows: TGTGCCACCTGGGACGGTCCCCCGGATTATAAGAAACTCTTT. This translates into CATWDGPPDYKKLF.

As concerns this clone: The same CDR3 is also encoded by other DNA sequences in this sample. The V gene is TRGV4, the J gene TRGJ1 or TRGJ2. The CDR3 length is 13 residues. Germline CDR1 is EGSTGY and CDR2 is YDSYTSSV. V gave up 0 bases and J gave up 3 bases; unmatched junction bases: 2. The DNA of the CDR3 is TGTGCCACCTGGGATGGGCTTTATTATAAGAAACTCTTT. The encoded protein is CATWDGLYYKKLF.

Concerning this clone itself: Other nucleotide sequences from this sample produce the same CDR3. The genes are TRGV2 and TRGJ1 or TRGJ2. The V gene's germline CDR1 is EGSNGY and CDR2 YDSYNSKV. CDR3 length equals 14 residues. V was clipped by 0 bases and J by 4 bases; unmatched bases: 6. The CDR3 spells CATWDGPWYYKKLF. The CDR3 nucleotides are TGTGCCACCTGGGACGGGCCCTGGTATTATAAGAAACTCTTT.

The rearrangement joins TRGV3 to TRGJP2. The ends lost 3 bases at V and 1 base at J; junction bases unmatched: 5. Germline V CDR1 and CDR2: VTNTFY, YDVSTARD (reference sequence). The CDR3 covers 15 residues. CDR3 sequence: CATWDRSSSDWIKTF. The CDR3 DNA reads TGTGCCACCTGGGACCGGAGTAGTAGTGATTGGATCAAGACGTTT.

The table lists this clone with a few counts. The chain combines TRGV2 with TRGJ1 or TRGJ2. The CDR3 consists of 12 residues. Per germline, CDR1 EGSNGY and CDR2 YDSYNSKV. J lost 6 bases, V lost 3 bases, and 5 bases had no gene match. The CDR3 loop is CATWDYGYKKLF. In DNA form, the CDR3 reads TGTGCCACCTGGGACTATGGTTATAAGAAACTCTTT.

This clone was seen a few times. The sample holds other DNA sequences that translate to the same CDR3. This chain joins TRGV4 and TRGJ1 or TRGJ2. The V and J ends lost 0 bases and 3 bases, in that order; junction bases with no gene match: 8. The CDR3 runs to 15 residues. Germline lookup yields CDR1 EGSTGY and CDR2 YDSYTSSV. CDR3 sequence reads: CATWDGRGLYYKKLF. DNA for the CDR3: TGTGCCACCTGGGATGGGCGCGGACTTTATTATAAGAAACTCTTT.

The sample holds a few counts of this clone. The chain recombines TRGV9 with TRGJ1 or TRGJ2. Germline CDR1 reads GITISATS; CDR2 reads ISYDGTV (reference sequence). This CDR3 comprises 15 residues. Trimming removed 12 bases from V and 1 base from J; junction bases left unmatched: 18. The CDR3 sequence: CALFSPPPNYYKKLF. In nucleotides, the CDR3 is TGTGCCCTCTTCAGTCCCCCCCCTAATTATTATAAGAAACTCTTT.

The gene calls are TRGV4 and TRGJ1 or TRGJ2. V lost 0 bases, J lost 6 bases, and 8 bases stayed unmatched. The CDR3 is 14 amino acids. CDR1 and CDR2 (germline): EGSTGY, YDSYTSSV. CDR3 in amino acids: CATWDGPSGYKKLF. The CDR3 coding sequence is TGTGCCACCTGGGATGGGCCAAGCGGTTATAAGAAACTCTTT.

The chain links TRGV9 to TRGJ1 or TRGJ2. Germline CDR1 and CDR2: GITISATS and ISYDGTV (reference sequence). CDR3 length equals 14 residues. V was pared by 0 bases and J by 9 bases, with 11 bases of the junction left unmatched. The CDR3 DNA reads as TGTGCCTTGTGGGAGGTGCCAGGGCGGCCTAAGAAACTCTTT. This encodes CALWEVPGRPKKLF.

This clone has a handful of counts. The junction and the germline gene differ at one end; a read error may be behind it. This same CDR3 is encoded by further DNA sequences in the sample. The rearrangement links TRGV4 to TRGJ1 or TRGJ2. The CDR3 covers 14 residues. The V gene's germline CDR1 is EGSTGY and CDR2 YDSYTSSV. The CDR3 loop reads CATWNGPGYYKKLF. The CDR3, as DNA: TGTGCCACCTGGAATGGGCCCGGTTATTATAAGAAACTCTTT.